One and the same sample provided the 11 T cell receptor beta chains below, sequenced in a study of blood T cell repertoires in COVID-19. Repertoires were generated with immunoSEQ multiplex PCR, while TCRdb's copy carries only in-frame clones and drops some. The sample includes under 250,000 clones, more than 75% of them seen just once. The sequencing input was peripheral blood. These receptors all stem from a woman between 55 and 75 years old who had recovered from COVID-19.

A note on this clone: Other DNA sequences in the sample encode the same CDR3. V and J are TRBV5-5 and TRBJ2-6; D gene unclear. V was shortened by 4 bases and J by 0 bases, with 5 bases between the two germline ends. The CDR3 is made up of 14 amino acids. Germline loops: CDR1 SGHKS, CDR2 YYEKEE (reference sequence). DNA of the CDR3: TGTGCCAGCAGCCGCGACTCTGGGGCCAACGTCCTGACTTTC. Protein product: CASSRDSGANVLTF.

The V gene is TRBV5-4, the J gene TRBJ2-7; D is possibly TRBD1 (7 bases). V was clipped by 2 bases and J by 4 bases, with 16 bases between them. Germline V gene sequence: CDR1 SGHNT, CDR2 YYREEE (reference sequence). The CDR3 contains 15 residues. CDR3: CASSLRPGGFYEQYF. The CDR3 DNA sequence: TGTGCCAGCAGCTTAAGGCCAGGGGGGTTTTACGAGCAGTACTTC.

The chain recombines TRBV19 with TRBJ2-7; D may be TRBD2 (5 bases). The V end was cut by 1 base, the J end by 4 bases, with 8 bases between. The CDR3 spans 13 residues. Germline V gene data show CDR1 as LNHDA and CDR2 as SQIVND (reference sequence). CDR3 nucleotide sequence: TGTGCCAGTAGTATAGCAACGGGGTACGAGCAGTACTTC. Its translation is CASSIATGYEQYF.

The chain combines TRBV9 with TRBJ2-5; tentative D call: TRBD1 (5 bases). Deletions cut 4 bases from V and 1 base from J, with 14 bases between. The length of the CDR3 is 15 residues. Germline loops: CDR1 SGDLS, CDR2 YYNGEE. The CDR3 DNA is TGTGCCAGCAGCCCCAGGGTGGCCTTCCAAGAGACCCAGTACTTC. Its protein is CASSPRVAFQETQYF.

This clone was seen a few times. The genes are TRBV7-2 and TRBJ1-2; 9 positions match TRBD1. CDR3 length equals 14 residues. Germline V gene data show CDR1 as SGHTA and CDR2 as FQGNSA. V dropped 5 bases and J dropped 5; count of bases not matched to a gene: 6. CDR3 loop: CASSTSGQGYGYTF. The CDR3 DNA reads TGTGCCAGCAGCACCTCCGGACAGGGGTATGGCTACACCTTC.

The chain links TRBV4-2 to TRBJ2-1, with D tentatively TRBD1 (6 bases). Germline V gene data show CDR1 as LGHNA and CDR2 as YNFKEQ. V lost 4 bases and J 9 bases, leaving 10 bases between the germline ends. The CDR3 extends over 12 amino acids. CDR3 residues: CASSPLGAEQFF. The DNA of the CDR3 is TGTGCCAGCAGCCCCCTGGGGGCTGAGCAGTTCTTC.

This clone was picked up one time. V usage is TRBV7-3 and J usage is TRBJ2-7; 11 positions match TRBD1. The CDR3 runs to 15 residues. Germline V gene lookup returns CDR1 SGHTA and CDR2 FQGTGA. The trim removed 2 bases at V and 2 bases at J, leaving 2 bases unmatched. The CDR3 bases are TGTGCCAGCAGCTTAGTGGGACAGGGGGCCTACGAGCAGTACTTC. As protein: CASSLVGQGAYEQYF. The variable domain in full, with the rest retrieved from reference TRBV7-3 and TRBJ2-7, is GAGVSQTPSNKVTEKGKYVELRCDPISGHTALYWYRQSLGQGPEFLIYFQGTGAADDSGLPNDRFFAVRPEGSVSTLKIQRTERGDSAVYLCASSLVGQGAYEQYFGPGTRLTVT.

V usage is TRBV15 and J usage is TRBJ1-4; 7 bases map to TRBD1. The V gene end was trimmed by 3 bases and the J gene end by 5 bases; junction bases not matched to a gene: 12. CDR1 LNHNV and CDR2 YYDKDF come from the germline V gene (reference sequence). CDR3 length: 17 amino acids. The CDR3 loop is CATSSNHIRDRNEKLFF. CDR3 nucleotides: TGTGCCACCAGCAGTAACCATATCCGGGACAGAAATGAAAAACTGTTTTTT.

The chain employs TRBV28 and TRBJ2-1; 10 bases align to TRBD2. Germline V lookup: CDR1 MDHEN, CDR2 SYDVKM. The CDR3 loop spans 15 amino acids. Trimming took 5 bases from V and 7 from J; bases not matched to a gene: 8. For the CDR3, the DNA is TGTGCCAGCAGTCCCGCAGCGGGGGGGCTTAATGAGCAGTTCTTC. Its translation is CASSPAAGGLNEQFF.

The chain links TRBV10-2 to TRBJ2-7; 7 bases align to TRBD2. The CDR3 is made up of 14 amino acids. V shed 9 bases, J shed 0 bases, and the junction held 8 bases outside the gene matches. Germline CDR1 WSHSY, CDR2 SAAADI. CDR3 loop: CASRGVAGSYEQYF. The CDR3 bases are TGCGCCAGTCGCGGGGTAGCGGGCTCCTACGAGCAGTACTTC.

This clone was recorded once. CDR3 region: CASSLIIGDTIYF. CDR3 DNA sequence: TGTGCCAGCAGCTTAATTATAGGGGACACCATATATTTT. The gene calls are TRBV7-3 and TRBJ1-3; TRBD1 might be the D (5 bases). Trimming removed 1 base at V and 8 bases at J, with 9 bases between. Germline V gene lookup returns CDR1 SGHTA and CDR2 FQGTGA. CDR3 length equals 13 residues.